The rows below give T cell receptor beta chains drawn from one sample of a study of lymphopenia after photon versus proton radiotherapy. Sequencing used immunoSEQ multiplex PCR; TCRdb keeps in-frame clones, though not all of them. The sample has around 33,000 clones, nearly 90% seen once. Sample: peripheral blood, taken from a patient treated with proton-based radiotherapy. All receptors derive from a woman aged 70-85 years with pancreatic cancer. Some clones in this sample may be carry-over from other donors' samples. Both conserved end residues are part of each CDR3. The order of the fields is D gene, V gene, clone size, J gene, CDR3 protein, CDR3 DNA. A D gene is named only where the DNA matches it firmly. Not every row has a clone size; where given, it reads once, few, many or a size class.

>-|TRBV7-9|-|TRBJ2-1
CASSLTPGDNEQFF
TGTGCCAGCAGCTTAACCCCAGGGGATAATGAGCAGTTCTTC
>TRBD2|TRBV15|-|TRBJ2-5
CATSRESSGGAETQYF
TGTGCCACCAGCAGAGAATCCTCGGGAGGGGCGGAGACCCAGTACTTC
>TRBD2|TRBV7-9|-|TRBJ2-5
CASNPFIAGGGETQYF
TGTGCCAGCAACCCTTTTATAGCGGGAGGGGGAGAGACCCAGTACTTC
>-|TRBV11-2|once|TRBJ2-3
CASSLGGPTDTQYF
TGTGCCAGCAGCTTAGGGGGGCCAACAGATACGCAGTATTTT
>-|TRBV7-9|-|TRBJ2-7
CASSLDRGREAYEQYF
TGTGCCAGCAGCTTAGACCGCGGCAGGGAAGCGTACGAGCAGTACTTC
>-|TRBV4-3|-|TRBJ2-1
CASSQDSGRYEQFF
TGCGCCAGCAGCCAAGATTCGGGGCGGTATGAGCAGTTCTTC
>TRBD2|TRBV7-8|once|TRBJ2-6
CASSPGLAGGPESGANVLTF
TGTGCCAGCAGCCCCGGACTAGCGGGAGGGCCCGAATCTGGGGCCAACGTCCTGACTTTC
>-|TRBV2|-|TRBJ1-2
CASSETGETNYGYTF
TGTGCCAGCAGTGAAACCGGGGAAACTAACTATGGCTACACCTTC
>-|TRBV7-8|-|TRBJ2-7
CASSLDLGPAHF
TGTGCCAGCAGCTTAGATCTCGGGCCGGCGCACTTC
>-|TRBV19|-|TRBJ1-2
CASQSDRSRSLYTF
TGTGCCAGTCAAAGCGACCGTTCCAGGAGCCTCTACACCTTC
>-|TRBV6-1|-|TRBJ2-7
CASSVQGDEQYF
TGTGCCAGCAGTGTACAAGGAGACGAGCAGTACTTC
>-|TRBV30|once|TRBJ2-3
CAWSARGQRTARADTQYF
TGTGCCTGGAGTGCGCGGGGTCAAAGAACCGCGAGGGCTGATACGCAGTATTTT
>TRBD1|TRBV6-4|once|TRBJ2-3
CASSPGQGTDTQYF
TGTGCCAGCAGCCCGGGACAGGGCACAGATACGCAGTATTTT
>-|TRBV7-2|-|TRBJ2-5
CASSLAGWSQETQYF
TGTGCCAGCAGCTTAGCAGGGTGGTCCCAAGAGACCCAGTACTTC
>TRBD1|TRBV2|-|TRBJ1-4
CASSQGTANEKLFF
TGTGCCAGCAGCCAAGGGACAGCTAATGAAAAACTGTTTTTT
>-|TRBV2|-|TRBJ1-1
CASSPGGGHTEAFF
TGTGCCAGCAGCCCTGGAGGGGGTCACACTGAAGCTTTCTTT
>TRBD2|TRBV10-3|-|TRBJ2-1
CAISGDSGINEQFF
TGTGCCATCAGTGGGGATAGCGGGATTAATGAGCAGTTCTTC